Shown below are 10 T cell receptor beta chains from a single sample sequenced in a study of cytomegalovirus exposure and HLA in healthy donors. PCR was performed using 60 Vbeta and 13 Jbeta primers. Generated by immunoSEQ multiplex PCR, the TCRdb table keeps only in-frame clones and is missing some. This sample has about 150,000 clones, with more than 60% found just once. Sequencing was performed on PBMCs. The receptors originated from a woman in her 50s in good health and CMV-seropositive.

The chain couples TRBV28 to TRBJ2-7; 9 bases agree with TRBD2. Germline assignment: CDR1 MDHEN and CDR2 SYDVKM. The ends lost 4 bases at V and 3 bases at J; junction bases unmatched: 4. The CDR3 is 14 amino acids. CDR3 bases: TGTGCCAGCAGTTCGACTAGCGGTGACTACGAGCAGTACTTC. Translated, it gives CASSSTSGDYEQYF.

Notes on this clone: The same CDR3 also results from other DNA sequences found in this sample. This chain connects TRBV28 to TRBJ1-2; the D gene is possibly TRBD1 (6 bases). Germline CDR1 MDHEN, CDR2 SYDVKM. The V gene lost 3 bases and the J gene lost 4 bases, with 6 bases spanning the gap. This CDR3 contains 12 residues. CDR3 loop: CASSFRGYGYTF. Here the CDR3 DNA reads TGTGCCAGCAGTTTCAGGGGCTATGGCTACACCTTC.

This chain joins TRBV11-2 and TRBJ2-1, with TRBD2 as a possible D gene (7 bases). The germline CDR1 and CDR2 sequences are SGHAT and FQNNGV. V was trimmed by 1 base and J by 2 bases, leaving 9 bases between them. CDR3 length equals 15 residues. In DNA form, the CDR3 reads TGTGCCAGCAGCTTAGGCGGGGGCGCCTACAATGAGCAGTTCTTC. Translated: CASSLGGGAYNEQFF.

V is TRBV4-2 and J is TRBJ2-3; TRBD2 might be the D (6 bases). V was shortened by 0 bases and J by 1 base, with 20 bases between the two germline ends. The CDR3 is made up of 19 amino acids. Germline CDR1 reads LGHNA; CDR2 reads YNFKEQ. CDR3 residues: CASSQDSAGRTTRTDTQYF. For the CDR3, the DNA is TGTGCCAGCAGCCAAGATTCGGCGGGACGAACAACTCGCACAGATACGCAGTATTTT.

V usage is TRBV7-2 and J usage is TRBJ2-4; D unclear. With 8 bases removed from V and 3 bases from J, the gap between germline ends came to 26 bases. There are 18 residues in the CDR3. Germline lookup yields CDR1 SGHTA and CDR2 FQGNSA. The CDR3 DNA follows: TGTGCCAGCGCCGAAGGCGGCACTTTAACCTCAAGCAAAAACATTCAGTACTTC. It specifies CASAEGGTLTSSKNIQYF.

This sequence joins TRBV29-1 and TRBJ1-4; a possible D gene is TRBD1 (5 bases). Trimming cost V 5 bases and J 2 bases, with 12 bases left between them. This CDR3 is 14 amino acids long. The germline CDR1 and CDR2 sequences are SQVTM and ANQGSEA. The CDR3 bases are TGCAGCGTTTTTACAGGTTCCACTAATGAAAAACTGTTTTTT. Its translation: CSVFTGSTNEKLFF.

The V call is TRBV7-2, the J call TRBJ2-3; no definite D call. The germline V gene encodes CDR1 SGHTA and CDR2 FQGNSA. Trimming removed 1 base at V and 2 bases at J, with 7 bases between. CDR3 size: 14 residues. The CDR3 region is CASSLGQPTDTQYF. Here the CDR3 DNA reads TGTGCCAGCAGCTTAGGACAACCCACAGATACGCAGTATTTT.

This clone showed up just once. The rearrangement links TRBV6-7 to TRBJ1-2; no clear D gene. TRBV6-7 has ORF status, its function being uncertain. Trimming took 6 bases from V and 4 from J, leaving 12 bases between them. The CDR3 consists of 13 residues. CDR3 residues: CASRPPGGYGYTF. The CDR3 coding sequence is TGTGCCAGCAGGCCTCCAGGAGGCTATGGCTACACCTTC.

The table lists this clone with a count of one. The rearrangement uses TRBV6-6 and TRBJ2-7, with 11 positions matching TRBD2. J gave up 6 bases and V 5 bases, and 3 bases lay outside the gene matches. Germline assignment: CDR1 MNHNY and CDR2 SVGAGI (reference sequence). The CDR3 has 13 amino acids. As DNA, the CDR3 is TGTGCCAGCAGTGCCGGACTAGCGGGCGAGCAGTACTTC. It yields the protein CASSAGLAGEQYF.

J is TRBJ1-5 and V is TRBV2, with D tentatively TRBD1 (5 bases). V shed 3 bases and J shed 3 bases, with 12 bases lying between them. CDR1 SNHLY and CDR2 FYNNEI come from the germline V gene. The CDR3 is 15 amino acids. CDR3 residues: CASSDRSGLNQPQHF. Written as DNA, the CDR3 is TGTGCCAGCAGTGATAGGTCGGGACTCAATCAGCCCCAGCATTTT.